This T cell receptor beta chain was obtained from a study of human T cells and chemical hapten exposure. Study background: After 6 days, upper back 0.01% DPC patch tests were scored.

The time point here: patch test 3, about 24 weeks after DPC sensitization. As to treatment: therapeutic diphenylcyclopropenone sensitization with weekly scalp DPC. Individual cDNA molecules had unique molecular identifiers attached to them by the library. TCRdb re-analysed the RACE reads in MiXCR, keeping a single row per CDR3 protein. Here the sample spans 70,000 or so distinct CDR3 sequences, around 10% being singletons. Germline loops: CDR1 MNHEY, CDR2 SVGAGI. V was pared by 6 bases and J by 0 bases, with 7 bases of the junction left unmatched. The CDR3 is made up of 15 amino acids. Study-level results: The study found that DPC sensitization did not change TCRs above 1 in 1000 frequency.

Many counts were recorded for this clonotype. Its antigen is unidentified. This material consisted of whole blood, taken in connection with sensitization to the hapten diphenylcyclopropenone (DPC). The receptor was derived from a woman aged 50 to 60 with alopecia areata. Some clones in this sample may be carry-over from other donors' samples. The rearrangement uses TRBV6-5 and TRBJ2-7; 8 bases fit TRBD1. The CDR3 sequence is CASSAPGQASYEQYF. In nucleotides, the CDR3 is TGTGCCAGCAGCGCCCCGGGACAGGCCTCCTACGAGCAGTACTTC.